These 30 T cell receptor beta chains came from one sample sequenced in a study. MiXCR, run by TCRdb on the 5' RACE reads, gives a single entry per CDR3 protein. The data contain some 64,000 distinct CDR3 sequences, 22% of them singletons. Sequenced sample: memory CD4+ T cells sorted from a lymph node. Noted subset: memory CD4+ T cells, CD4+CD45RO+CD25-. These receptors were collected from a female donor with breast cancer.

This clonotype was counted only a few times. V is TRBV6-2 or TRBV6-3 and J is TRBJ2-5; no definite D call. Trimming removed 6 bases from V and 4 bases from J, with 12 bases in between. This CDR3 has 13 amino acids. The germline CDR1 and CDR2 sequences are MNHEY and SVGEGT. The CDR3 DNA is TGTGCCAGCAGGACCTCCGGCGGAGAGACCCAGTACTTC. Its translation: CASRTSGGETQYF.

V usage is TRBV5-4 and J usage is TRBJ1-1, with a weak D call TRBD1 (5 bases). Deletions cut 4 bases from V and 6 bases from J, with 16 bases between. The CDR3 has 14 amino acids. Germline V gene sequence: CDR1 SGHNT, CDR2 YYREEE (reference sequence). As DNA, the CDR3 is TGTGCCAGCAGCGGGGACGGTCGTAGGGCTGAAGCTTTCTTT. Protein product: CASSGDGRRAEAFF.

This chain uses TRBV9 with TRBJ1-5, with D maybe TRBD1 (5 bases). V lost 2 bases and J lost 7, with 13 bases in between. The CDR3 runs 14 residues. Germline CDR1 is SGDLS and CDR2 is YYNGEE. The CDR3: CASSVGGGRQPQHF. CDR3 sequence (DNA): TGTGCCAGCAGCGTGGGCGGGGGTAGGCAGCCCCAGCATTTT.

The DNA of the CDR3 is TGCAGTGCACTGAAGTTCACCTGCGAGCAGTACTTC. Translation: CSALKFTCEQYF. This rearrangement joins TRBV20-1 to TRBJ2-7; D uncertain. The CDR3 has 12 amino acids. The V gene lost 6 bases and the J gene lost 6 bases, with 15 bases spanning the gap. Germline CDR1 DFQATT, CDR2 SNEGSKA (reference sequence).

V and J are TRBV28 and TRBJ1-5, with 9 bases lining up with TRBD1. Germline CDR1 MDHEN, CDR2 SYDVKM. V shed 5 bases and J 4 bases; nucleotides not matched to a gene: 6. There are 15 residues in the CDR3. CDR3 sequence (DNA): TGTGCCAGCAGTGCCCGGGACAGGGTAAATCAGCCCCAGCATTTT. Protein product: CASSARDRVNQPQHF.

This clonotype has just a few counts. The chain links TRBV5-1 to TRBJ1-6; D is unresolved. This CDR3 has 15 residues. The germline V gene has CDR1 SGHRS and CDR2 YFSETQ. V was cut by 0 bases and J by 3 bases, with 7 bases left in between. The CDR3 here is CASSLDGLYNSPLHF. Here the CDR3 DNA reads TGCGCCAGCAGCTTGGACGGACTCTATAATTCACCCCTCCACTTT. Using reference TRBV5-1 and TRBJ1-6 for the parts outside the CDR3, the full variable domain is KAGVTQTPRYLIKTRGQQVTLSCSPISGHRSVSWYQQTPGQGLQFLFEYFSETQRNKGNFPGRFSGRQFSNSRSEMNVSTLELGDSALYLCASSLDGLYNSPLHFGNGTRLTVT.

In its sample, this clonotype was seen many times. The chain recombines TRBV9 with TRBJ1-2; D call uncertain. Germline lookup yields CDR1 SGDLS and CDR2 YYNGEE. The CDR3 length is 14 residues. V was clipped by 3 bases and J by 1 base, with 10 bases between them. The DNA of the CDR3 is TGTGCCAGCAGCGACCCCGGGAGTAACTATGGCTACACCTTC. Protein sequence: CASSDPGSNYGYTF.

The rearrangement uses TRBV6-1 and TRBJ2-3; 13 nucleotides match TRBD2. After removal of 8 bases from V and 5 bases from J, the junction contained 7 bases not matched to a gene. Germline CDR1 and CDR2: MNHNS and SASEGT. This CDR3 contains 15 residues. The DNA of the CDR3 is TGTGCCAGCGACCGGACTAGCGGGAGAAAAGATACGCAGTATTTT. Translated: CASDRTSGRKDTQYF.

The chain uses TRBV19 and TRBJ1-5; D unresolved. Trimming removed 5 bases from V and 3 bases from J, with 11 bases in between. The germline V gene encodes CDR1 LNHDA and CDR2 SQIVND (reference sequence). The CDR3 has 14 residues. The CDR3 protein is CASSPGIDNQPQHF. DNA of the CDR3: TGTGCCAGTAGTCCCGGGATCGACAATCAGCCCCAGCATTTT.

This clonotype was detected a few times. The chain recombines TRBV7-2 with TRBJ2-7; D is undetermined. V was cut by 5 bases and J by 6 bases, with 17 bases left in between. CDR3 size: 14 residues. From germline, CDR1 is SGHTA and CDR2 FQGNSA. CDR3 in amino acids: CASSPTQTLVEQYF. The CDR3 nucleotides read TGTGCCAGCAGCCCGACACAGACTTTGGTCGAGCAGTACTTC.

Only a few counts were recorded for this clonotype. The chain combines TRBV6-2 or TRBV6-3 with TRBJ1-5; TRBD1 might be the D (6 bases). The CDR3 runs 16 residues. Germline assignment: CDR1 MNHEY and CDR2 SVGEGT. Trimming cost V 2 bases and J 7 bases, with 18 bases left between them. The CDR3 protein is CASSYLLPGVGQPQHF. CDR3 in DNA: TGTGCCAGCAGTTACCTTTTACCAGGGGTTGGACAGCCCCAGCATTTT.

This clonotype occurred a few times. V and J are TRBV2 and TRBJ1-6; possibly TRBD1 for D (6 bases). Trimming pared 2 bases from V and 9 bases from J, leaving 11 bases between. The CDR3 is made up of 14 amino acids. CDR1 SNHLY and CDR2 FYNNEI come from the germline V gene. In DNA form, the CDR3 reads TGTGCCAGCAGTGAACGTACAGGGAGTTCACCCCTCCACTTT. It is translated as CASSERTGSSPLHF.

CDR3 in DNA: TGTGCCTCCCGGGACTGGGGTGGGGAGCAGTACTTC. Amino acid sequence: CASRDWGGEQYF. The chain joins TRBV7-9 to TRBJ2-7; perhaps TRBD2 as D (6 bases). Germline values: CDR1 SEHNR, CDR2 FQNEAQ (reference sequence). The CDR3 loop spans 12 amino acids. Trimming took off 11 bases at V and 7 bases at J, with 18 bases between the two ends.

This clonotype was seen repeatedly, ten times or more. This chain uses TRBV20-1 with TRBJ1-1; D uncertain. The germline V gene has CDR1 DFQATT and CDR2 SNEGSKA (reference sequence). The CDR3 loop spans 12 amino acids. Trimming cost V 5 bases and J 0 bases, with 7 bases left between them. The CDR3 coding sequence is TGCAGTGCTGGTATCATGAACACTGAAGCTTTCTTT. Protein product: CSAGIMNTEAFF.

The V call is TRBV5-1, the J call TRBJ1-5; TRBD1 aligns across 7 bases. In germline, CDR1 is SGHRS, CDR2 YFSETQ. The CDR3 sequence is 15 residues long. V dropped 0 bases and J dropped 5; count of bases not matched to a gene: 5. The CDR3 loop reads CASSLGDSRDQPQHF. CDR3 DNA sequence: TGCGCCAGCAGCTTGGGGGACAGCAGAGATCAGCCCCAGCATTTT.

The J gene is TRBJ2-1, the V gene TRBV20-1; TRBD2 matches 7 bases. J was trimmed by 4 bases and V by 6 bases; bases with no gene match: 9. Germline CDR1 is DFQATT and CDR2 is SNEGSKA (reference sequence). The CDR3 is made up of 14 amino acids. The CDR3 loop reads CSAAPSGGYNEQFF. The CDR3 DNA is TGCAGTGCAGCCCCTAGCGGAGGTTACAATGAGCAGTTCTTC.

This clonotype was seen a handful of times. The J gene is TRBJ2-5, the V gene TRBV7-2, with TRBD2 matching over 13 bases. In germline, CDR1 is SGHTA, CDR2 FQGNSA. Trimming at V came to 1 base and at J to 6 bases, leaving 2 bases not matched to a gene. The length of the CDR3 is 15 residues. CDR3 nucleotides: TGTGCCAGCAGCTTAGGGACTAGCGGGGGAAAGACCCAGTACTTC. As protein: CASSLGTSGGKTQYF.

This clonotype has only a few counts. The CDR3 DNA sequence: TGTGCCCGCTTAGTCAGGGTCGGGCCCCTCCACTTT. Protein product: CARLVRVGPLHF. The chain uses TRBV6-5 and TRBJ1-6, with a tentative D call TRBD1 (5 bases). V was shortened by 11 bases and J by 13 bases, with 18 bases between the two germline ends. This CDR3 comprises 12 residues. Germline CDR1 MNHEY, CDR2 SVGAGI.

The chain has TRBV5-1 and TRBJ2-7, with D maybe TRBD1 (6 bases). CDR1 is SGHRS, CDR2 YFSETQ, per germline. CDR3 size: 13 residues. V was cut by 4 bases and J by 4 bases, with 12 bases left in between. CDR3 residues: CASSPDGTYEQYF. CDR3 nucleotide sequence: TGCGCCAGCAGCCCCGACGGGACATACGAGCAGTACTTC.

The table lists this clonotype with many counts. V is TRBV6-1 and J is TRBJ2-1; 7 bases fit TRBD1. This CDR3 comprises 14 residues. The V and J ends lost 6 bases and 8 bases, in that order; junction bases with no gene match: 10. Germline values: CDR1 MNHNS, CDR2 SASEGT. The CDR3 nucleotides read TGTGCCAGCAGATCCGGACAGGCCGGCCATGAGCAGTTCTTC. It translates to CASRSGQAGHEQFF.

The sample holds a few counts of this clonotype. The rearrangement links TRBV20-1 to TRBJ2-6, with 7 bases fitting TRBD1. The V gene's germline CDR1 is DFQATT and CDR2 SNEGSKA (reference sequence). V shed 4 bases and J 4 bases; nucleotides not matched to a gene: 4. The CDR3 runs to 14 residues. The CDR3 spells CSATTGAGANVLTF. As DNA, the CDR3 is TGCAGTGCTACTACAGGGGCGGGGGCCAACGTCCTGACTTTC.

This clonotype was recorded many times. The chain joins TRBV7-2 to TRBJ1-4; D remains unclear. V was clipped by 2 bases and J by 7 bases, with 11 bases between them. This CDR3 contains 14 residues. CDR1 is SGHTA and CDR2 is FQGNSA in the germline V gene. This chain's CDR3 is CASSLLGPGEKLFF. The CDR3 bases are TGTGCCAGCAGCTTATTAGGTCCAGGTGAAAAACTGTTTTTT.

The gene calls are TRBV15 and TRBJ2-7, with D perhaps being TRBD1 or TRBD2 (7 bases each). CDR3 length equals 15 residues. The V end was cut by 0 bases, the J end by 3 bases, with 12 bases between. CDR1 and CDR2 from the germline V gene are LNHNV and YYDKDF (reference sequence). This chain's CDR3 is CATSREVRGGYEQYF. For the CDR3, the DNA is TGTGCCACCAGCAGAGAGGTCAGGGGGGGCTACGAGCAGTACTTC.

This sequence joins TRBV29-1 and TRBJ2-1, with D tentatively TRBD1 or TRBD2 (5 bases each). The CDR3 covers 14 residues. Germline values: CDR1 SQVTM, CDR2 ANQGSEA. V shed 3 bases and J shed 7 bases, with 16 bases lying between them. CDR3: CSVDDPRGRNEQFF. In nucleotides, the CDR3 is TGCAGCGTTGACGATCCGAGGGGAAGGAATGAGCAGTTCTTC.

This clonotype showed up just a few times. The chain joins TRBV6-5 to TRBJ1-4; D is unresolved. This CDR3 contains 16 residues. V shed 0 bases and J shed 7 bases, with 15 bases lying between them. Germline V gives CDR1 MNHEY, CDR2 SVGAGI. CDR3 sequence (DNA): TGTGCCAGCAGTTACTCGATGCCCGGGTCGATTGAAAAACTGTTTTTT. Protein product: CASSYSMPGSIEKLFF.

This clonotype occurred once. The chain recombines TRBV7-9 with TRBJ2-1; 9 nucleotides align to TRBD2. Germline loops: CDR1 SEHNR, CDR2 FQNEAQ (reference sequence). This CDR3 is 18 amino acids long. Trimming removed 4 bases from V and 0 bases from J; junction bases left unmatched: 10. The CDR3 sequence: CASSSRFGAGGSYNEQFF. CDR3 DNA: TGTGCCAGCAGCTCCCGGTTTGGAGCGGGGGGCTCCTACAATGAGCAGTTCTTC.

This chain uses TRBV10-3 with TRBJ2-1; 7 bases agree with TRBD1. This CDR3 is built from 16 residues. Germline loops: CDR1 ENHRY, CDR2 SYGVKD. The ends lost 6 bases at V and 5 bases at J; junction bases unmatched: 13. The CDR3 DNA reads as TGTGCCATCAGGGCTTCAACGGGACAGAGGGACAATGAGCAGTTCTTC. It encodes CAIRASTGQRDNEQFF.

This clonotype was found a few times. The chain couples TRBV12-3 or TRBV12-4 to TRBJ2-2; 7 bases fit TRBD1. This CDR3 spans 20 amino acids. J gave up 4 bases and V 2 bases, and 19 bases lay outside the gene matches. CDR3 DNA sequence: TGTGCCAGCAGTTTAAGTAGGGGCTCCCGACAGGGCCCTTCCACCGGGGAGCTGTTTTTT. Protein sequence: CASSLSRGSRQGPSTGELFF.

The sample holds many counts of this clonotype. CDR3 coding DNA: TGCGCCAGCAGCTTGGTGACGCCATCCTACAATGAGCAGTTCTTC. It encodes CASSLVTPSYNEQFF. The chain is built from TRBV5-1 and TRBJ2-1, with no clear D. Trimming pared 0 bases from V and 1 base from J, leaving 8 bases between. The CDR3 spans 15 residues. Germline V CDR1 and CDR2: SGHRS, YFSETQ.

This rearrangement joins TRBV6-1 to TRBJ1-4; D might be TRBD1 (5 bases). Germline CDR1 reads MNHNS; CDR2 reads SASEGT. V was cut by 7 bases and J by 6 bases, with 18 bases left in between. The CDR3 runs to 15 residues. CDR3 loop: CASMRTSGWDEKLFF. The CDR3, as DNA: TGTGCCAGCATGAGGACCTCAGGGTGGGATGAAAAACTGTTTTTT.